This TCR beta chain was profiled in a study of cytotoxic CD8 clonotypes in ibrutinib-treated CLL. About this clone: Its antigen is still unknown.

There are 16 residues in the CDR3. Per germline, CDR1 SGHRS and CDR2 YFSETQ. V lost 4 bases, J lost 0 bases, and 9 bases stayed unmatched. Sequencing sought depths of 1 in 200,000 to 1 in 1 million T cells. Sequencing used immunoSEQ multiplex PCR; TCRdb keeps in-frame clones, though not all of them. This repertoire shows roughly 300,000 clones, roughly 76% found once; its top ten account for around 5.1%. Overall study results and limits: For progressing versus sustained-remission patients, sampling times were not the same.

Sequences were derived from PBMCs, sampled at disease progression, from a patient treated with ibrutinib. The clonotype originates from a human donor with chronic lymphocytic leukemia. The chain carries TRBV5-1 and TRBJ2-5; TRBD1 matches at 7 bases. CDR3 bases: TGCGCCAGCAGCGCAAACCCACAGGGGTACCAAGAGACCCAGTACTTC. Translation gives CASSANPQGYQETQYF.